A single sample is the source of the 9 T cell receptor beta chains below, sequenced in a study of blood T cell repertoires in COVID-19. The protocol was immunoSEQ multiplex PCR, while the TCRdb copy is restricted to in-frame clones and leaves out a portion. This table holds 100,000 or so clones, roughly four fifths found once. Material for sequencing was peripheral blood. Receptors originate from a man aged 50 or older with active or convalescent COVID-19.

This chain uses TRBV28 with TRBJ1-1; 7 bases map to TRBD1. The CDR3 has 14 amino acids. Germline trimming cut 6 bases from V and 5 bases from J; bases unmatched to any gene: 9. Germline assignment: CDR1 MDHEN and CDR2 SYDVKM. The CDR3 reads CASRTPQGRTEAFF. The CDR3 coding sequence is TGTGCCAGCAGAACACCACAGGGGCGAACTGAAGCTTTCTTT.

V is TRBV5-1 and J is TRBJ1-6, with 7 bases matching TRBD1. The CDR3 has 17 amino acids. The germline CDR1 and CDR2 sequences are SGHRS and YFSETQ. After removal of 1 base from V and 0 bases from J, the junction contained 4 bases not matched to a gene. CDR3 nucleotides: TGCGCCAGCAGCTTGAGGGACAGCAGCTCCTATAATTCACCCCTCCACTTT. It encodes CASSLRDSSSYNSPLHF. Full variable domain (rest looked up from reference TRBV5-1 and TRBJ1-6): KAGVTQTPRYLIKTRGQQVTLSCSPISGHRSVSWYQQTPGQGLQFLFEYFSETQRNKGNFPGRFSGRQFSNSRSEMNVSTLELGDSALYLCASSLRDSSSYNSPLHFGNGTRLTVT.

J is TRBJ1-6 and V is TRBV3-1 (or the pseudogene TRBV3-2); D is uncertain. The germline CDR1 and CDR2 sequences are LGHDT and YNNKEL (reference sequence). This CDR3 has 14 residues. V dropped 7 bases and J dropped 0 bases, with 7 bases sitting between them. In DNA form, the CDR3 reads TGTGCCAGCACGCGGAGCTCCTATAATTCACCCCTCCACTTT. It specifies CASTRSSYNSPLHF.

This chain joins TRBV5-6 and TRBJ2-7, with D possibly matching TRBD2 (6 bases). This CDR3 spans 14 amino acids. Trimming took off 6 bases at V and 3 bases at J, with 16 bases between the two ends. Per germline, CDR1 SGHDT and CDR2 YYEEEE. The CDR3 loop reads CASNRRDGYYEQYF. The CDR3 DNA is TGTGCCAGCAATCGGCGGGACGGTTACTACGAGCAGTACTTC. Combining the CDR3 with reference TRBV5-6 and TRBJ2-7 gives the whole variable domain DAGVTQSPTHLIKTRGQQVTLRCSPKSGHDTVSWYQQALGQGPQFIFQYYEEEERQRGNFPDRFSGHQFPNYSSELNVNALLLGDSALYLCASNRRDGYYEQYFGPGTRLTVT.

This clone came up a few times. This chain uses TRBV5-6 with TRBJ2-4, with 7 bases fitting TRBD1. The length of the CDR3 is 15 residues. V lost 4 bases to trimming and J lost 8 bases; unmatched junction nucleotides: 12. Germline V gene sequence: CDR1 SGHDT, CDR2 YYEEEE. As DNA, the CDR3 is TGTGCCAGCAGCGCAGGGACAGTCACCAGGGACATTCAGTACTTC. Protein sequence: CASSAGTVTRDIQYF.

The V call is TRBV6-5, the J call TRBJ2-3, with 10 bases matching TRBD2. V shed 8 bases and J 1 base; nucleotides not matched to a gene: 6. CDR1 is MNHEY, CDR2 SVGAGI, per germline. CDR3 length: 15 amino acids. As DNA, the CDR3 is TGTGCCAGCGGCTCAAGCGGGGGGGGCACAGATACGCAGTATTTT. It is translated as CASGSSGGGTDTQYF.

This clone has more than one count but fewer than ten. The chain employs TRBV3-1 (or the pseudogene TRBV3-2) and TRBJ2-5; D perhaps matches TRBD2 (7 bases). This CDR3 has 13 amino acids. The V and J ends lost 4 bases and 7 bases respectively, with 13 bases between them. Germline V gene sequence: CDR1 LGHDT, CDR2 YNNKEL (reference sequence). The DNA for the CDR3 is TGTGCCAGCAGCCGAGGGGGGGCGGTGACCCAGTACTTC. Its protein product is CASSRGGAVTQYF.

J is TRBJ1-4 and V is TRBV2, with TRBD1 as a possible D gene (6 bases). This CDR3 is 14 amino acids long. V was trimmed by 4 bases and J by 0 bases, leaving 6 bases between them. CDR1 and CDR2 from the germline V gene are SNHLY and FYNNEI. CDR3 in amino acids: CASSGTATNEKLFF. The CDR3 nucleotides read TGTGCCAGCAGTGGGACAGCAACTAATGAAAAACTGTTTTTT.

This clone appeared many times. V usage is TRBV7-6 and J usage is TRBJ2-3; 8 nucleotides match TRBD1. The germline V gene encodes CDR1 SGHVS and CDR2 FNYEAQ. The CDR3 has 15 residues. The junction had 1 base not matched to a gene; V was cut back by 2 bases and J by 0 bases. This CDR3 reads CASSLTGGSTDTQYF. The CDR3 DNA reads TGTGCCAGCAGCTTAACAGGGGGAAGCACAGATACGCAGTATTTT.